The 18 T cell receptor beta chains in this list originate from one sample, sequenced in a study of blood T cell repertoires in COVID-19 (dated by TCRdb to about 2020). The library was prepared using the immunoSEQ multiplex PCR assay. TCRdb took this table from immuneACCESS and kept in-frame rearrangements with V and J called. Such tables lack part of the clones; where checked against another copy, unresolved V genes explain under half of the gap, and the rest is unexplained. The sample records hundreds of thousands of clones, about 80% of which are singletons. Of the sample, 4.9% is held by the ten largest clones. The sequenced sample was peripheral blood. These receptor sequences come from a woman of 80 years or more with active or convalescent COVID-19.

The chain carries TRBV7-2 and TRBJ1-5; TRBD1 matches at 7 bases. Unmatched junction bases numbered 7, after V lost 5 bases and J lost 3 bases. From germline, CDR1 is SGHTA and CDR2 FQGNSA. This CDR3 region has 15 residues. CDR3 loop: CASSLRQGHNQPQHF. The CDR3 nucleotides are TGTGCCAGCAGCCTCAGACAGGGCCACAATCAGCCCCAGCATTTT.

This rearrangement joins TRBV27 to TRBJ2-1; 8 bases are a match to TRBD2. The junction had 5 bases not matched to a gene; V was cut back by 2 bases and J by 8 bases. Germline CDR1 and CDR2: MNHEY and SMNVEV (reference sequence). This CDR3 has 14 amino acids. CDR3 in DNA: TGTGCCAGCAGTTTAACGGGAGGGCATGATGAGCAGTTCTTC. Encoded protein: CASSLTGGHDEQFF.

The genes are TRBV6-1 and TRBJ1-6; possibly TRBD1 for D (6 bases). The CDR3 extends over 16 amino acids. Trimming took off 3 bases at V and 3 bases at J, with 12 bases between the two ends. Per germline, CDR1 MNHNS and CDR2 SASEGT. CDR3 coding DNA: TGTGCCAGCAGTGACGGGGGGCAGCTCTATAATTCACCCCTCCACTTT. It translates to CASSDGGQLYNSPLHF.

The chain recombines TRBV24-1 with TRBJ1-2, with TRBD1 matching over 7 bases. This CDR3 is 15 amino acids long. Looked up from germline, CDR1 is KGHDR and CDR2 is SFDVKD. The J segment lost 6 bases and the V segment lost 4 bases, leaving 10 bases of the junction unmatched. The CDR3 is CATSDPGRGQDGYTF. The CDR3 DNA is TGTGCCACCAGTGACCCCGGGAGGGGGCAGGATGGCTACACCTTC.

The chain carries TRBV28 and TRBJ1-2; D not resolved. V was pared by 8 bases and J by 0 bases, with 10 bases between. This CDR3 comprises 13 residues. Germline CDR1 MDHEN, CDR2 SYDVKM. CDR3 sequence reads: CASSTYANYGYTF. The CDR3, as DNA: TGTGCCAGCTCTACCTACGCTAACTATGGCTACACCTTC.

The sample holds one count of this clone. J is TRBJ2-1 and V is TRBV5-1; D is undetermined. The CDR3 runs 14 residues. Germline CDR1 and CDR2: SGHRS and YFSETQ. The V end was cut by 0 bases, the J end by 2 bases, with 6 bases between. Here the CDR3 reads CASSLEPTYNEQFF. CDR3 sequence (DNA): TGCGCCAGCAGCTTGGAGCCGACCTACAATGAGCAGTTCTTC.

The genes are TRBV19 and TRBJ1-2; no definite D call. This CDR3 contains 14 residues. The germline V gene has CDR1 LNHDA and CDR2 SQIVND (reference sequence). V was pared by 7 bases and J by 2 bases, with 14 bases between. DNA of the CDR3: TGTGCCAGTACTCTTTTCGGGATGAACTATGGCTACACCTTC. Amino acids: CASTLFGMNYGYTF.

The chain uses TRBV19 and TRBJ1-1; D ambiguous. Germline CDR1 and CDR2: LNHDA and SQIVND (reference sequence). CDR3 size: 17 residues. Trimming stripped 4 bases from V and 0 bases from J, with 18 bases between. The chain's CDR3 is CASSNPPRRSMNTEAFF. Written as DNA, the CDR3 is TGTGCCAGTAGTAACCCCCCACGGAGAAGCATGAACACTGAAGCTTTCTTT.

This clone was seen once. V is TRBV28 and J is TRBJ1-2; maybe TRBD1 (6 bases). Between the trimmed V and J ends, which lost 5 bases and 11 bases, there was a span of 18 bases. The CDR3 consists of 13 residues. Germline CDR1 reads MDHEN; CDR2 reads SYDVKM. DNA of the CDR3: TGTGCCAGCAGTCAACAGGGAACTGAGAGATACACCTTC. It codes for CASSQQGTERYTF.

The rearrangement joins TRBV28 to TRBJ1-5; possibly TRBD1 for D (6 bases). CDR1 and CDR2 from the germline V gene are MDHEN and SYDVKM. V lost 8 bases and J lost 3, with 14 bases in between. The CDR3 is 14 residues long. CDR3 bases: TGTGCCAGCTGGCCCGGACAGCCCAATCAGCCCCAGCATTTT. Translation: CASWPGQPNQPQHF.

The table lists this clone with a count of one. Other DNA sequences of this sample code for an identical CDR3. The chain has TRBV13 and TRBJ2-2; D not certain. The CDR3 runs 14 residues. Germline V gives CDR1 PRHDT, CDR2 FYEKMQ (reference sequence). The V and J ends lost 5 bases and 1 base respectively, with 8 bases between them. CDR3: CASSLVRNTGELFF. CDR3 coding DNA: TGTGCCAGCAGCCTAGTTCGGAACACCGGGGAGCTGTTTTTT.

This clone appeared a few times. The rearrangement links TRBV19 to TRBJ1-3, with D possibly being TRBD1 (6 bases). This CDR3 is 16 amino acids long. Trimming cost V 8 bases and J 0 bases, with 17 bases left between them. Germline V gives CDR1 LNHDA, CDR2 SQIVND (reference sequence). The CDR3 here is CASWGRGHLSGNTIYF. The CDR3 bases are TGTGCCAGTTGGGGCAGGGGACACCTCTCTGGAAACACCATATATTTT. Combining the CDR3 with reference TRBV19 and TRBJ1-3 gives the whole variable domain DGGITQSPKYLFRKEGQNVTLSCEQNLNHDAMYWYRQDPGQGLRLIYYSQIVNDFQKGDIAEGYSVSREKKESFPLTVTSAQKNPTAFYLCASWGRGHLSGNTIYFGEGSWLTVV.

This clone was seen a handful of times. At the DNA level, this CDR3 is encoded by other sequences in the same sample as well. The CDR3 DNA sequence: TGCGCCAGCAGCTTGGACGGACAGCCACCTTACGAGCAGTACTTC. Amino acids: CASSLDGQPPYEQYF. This rearrangement joins TRBV5-1 to TRBJ2-7, with a weak D call TRBD1 (6 bases). The CDR3 extends over 15 amino acids. Germline CDR1 SGHRS, CDR2 YFSETQ. The V and J ends lost 0 bases and 4 bases respectively, with 14 bases between them.

This clone was seen more than once but under ten times. The rearrangement joins TRBV30 to TRBJ2-6; possibly TRBD1 for D (6 bases). Germline V gene lookup returns CDR1 GTSNPN and CDR2 SVGIG (reference sequence). Trimming removed 1 base at V and 2 bases at J, with 9 bases between. The CDR3 sequence is 15 residues long. CDR3 amino acids: CAWSEGQPGANVLTF. The DNA of the CDR3 is TGTGCCTGGAGTGAAGGACAGCCTGGGGCCAACGTCCTGACTTTC.

The rearrangement joins TRBV2 to TRBJ2-1; D gene ambiguous. The germline V gene encodes CDR1 SNHLY and CDR2 FYNNEI. The V end was cut by 6 bases, the J end by 9 bases, with 12 bases between. The CDR3 spans 12 residues. CDR3 in amino acids: CASRNYEAEQFF. DNA for the CDR3: TGTGCCAGCAGAAACTACGAAGCTGAGCAGTTCTTC.

This chain uses TRBV4-1 with TRBJ1-2, with TRBD1 as a possible D gene (5 bases). The length of the CDR3 is 15 residues. V was clipped by 1 base and J by 3 bases, with 12 bases between them. Germline V gene lookup returns CDR1 MGHRA and CDR2 YSYEKL. The CDR3 protein is CASSQAPGEYYGYTF. The CDR3 DNA is TGCGCCAGCAGCCAAGCCCCGGGGGAGTACTATGGCTACACCTTC.

In its sample, this clone was seen a few times. The rearrangement joins TRBV19 to TRBJ1-5; 8 bases align to TRBD1. The CDR3 is 18 amino acids. Germline V gene lookup returns CDR1 LNHDA and CDR2 SQIVND (reference sequence). The ends lost 5 bases at V and 6 bases at J; junction bases unmatched: 18. The CDR3 DNA follows: TGTGCCAGTAGTGGCAGCCGGACAGGGAGGGTTAGCGGTCAGCCCCAGCATTTT. Amino acids: CASSGSRTGRVSGQPQHF.

The V and J genes are TRBV5-1 and TRBJ2-2; TRBD2 is a possible D gene (6 bases). V was clipped by 2 bases and J by 0 bases, with 14 bases between them. The CDR3 spans 17 residues. Germline V gene sequence: CDR1 SGHRS, CDR2 YFSETQ. In DNA, the CDR3 is TGCGCCAGCAGCTTCCCCAGCGGAGGGACGAACACCGGGGAGCTGTTTTTT. Translating it yields CASSFPSGGTNTGELFF.